This T cell receptor (beta chain) comes out of a study of T cells in Graves' hyperthyroidism and ophthalmopathy. About the study: Peripheral blood was drawn at first diagnosis, prior to all treatment.

The V gene lost 3 bases and the J gene lost 0 bases, with 7 bases spanning the gap. CDR1 and CDR2 from the germline V gene are SGHTS and YDEGEE. This CDR3 has 15 amino acids. TCR beta CDR3 regions were amplified from RNA transcripts. The HTBI primer set was used in a first-round RT-PCR of the TCR CDR3. TCRdb analysed the multiplex PCR reads with MiXCR anew, one entry per CDR3 protein. The sample shows 250,000 to 400,000 distinct CDR3 sequences, roughly 13% of them seen only once. This sequence was found in a woman in her thirties or forties with Graves' ophthalmopathy. The specimen sequenced was blood. V usage is TRBV5-8 and J usage is TRBJ2-6; unclear D gene. The CDR3 DNA is TGTGCCAGCAGCTCTTTCGGCTCTGGGGCCAACGTCCTGACTTTC. This gives the protein CASSSFGSGANVLTF.